This is a list of T cell receptor beta chains from one sample in a study of blood T cell repertoires in COVID-19. Sequencing was performed with immunoSEQ multiplex PCR; in TCRdb, only in-frame clones are kept and a portion is missing. There are about 34,000 clones in the sample; 75% to 90% occur only once, and about an eighth lies in the top ten. Sequenced sample: peripheral blood. All receptors derive from a woman aged 70-85 years with acute or convalescent COVID-19. CDR3s include the opening cysteine and the closing phenylalanine or tryptophan. The D gene is left open where the match is weak. The listing skips clone size in some rows; elsewhere it reads once, few, many or a size class.

J gene | D gene | V gene | clone size | CDR3 DNA | CDR3 protein
TRBJ2-5 | TRBD2 | TRBV6-6 | - | TGTGCCAGCAGTAGGGGACTAGCGGCGGAAGAGACCCAGTACTTC | CASSRGLAAEETQYF
TRBJ2-3 | TRBD1 | TRBV5-1 | once | TGCGCCAGCAGCCCGGGGTCGGGACAGGGTCGAGATACGCAGTATTTT | CASSPGSGQGRDTQYF
TRBJ1-1 | TRBD1 | TRBV5-1 | - | TGCGCCAGCAGCGTGGGACAGATGAACACTGAAGCTTTCTTT | CASSVGQMNTEAFF
TRBJ1-5 | - | TRBV5-8 | - | TGTGCCAGCAGCTTGGCCGACAGAGGAAGGCCCCAGCATTTT | CASSLADRGRPQHF
TRBJ1-1 | - | TRBV27 | - | TGTGCCAGCAGTAGATACACCCGTTTGAACACTGAAGCTTTCTTT | CASSRYTRLNTEAFF
TRBJ2-4 | - | TRBV6-4 | few | TGTGCCAGCAGTGACTCGAATGATGAGCCCCTAGAGGAAAACATTCAGTACTTC | CASSDSNDEPLEENIQYF
TRBJ2-7 | - | TRBV7-9 | - | TGTGCCAGCAGCTCAGATACCGGGACAAAAGGATACGAGCAGTACTTC | CASSSDTGTKGYEQYF
TRBJ1-2 | TRBD1 | TRBV12-3/TRBV12-4 | - | TGTGCCAGCAGTTCGGACAGGGGTGATGGCTACACCTTC | CASSSDRGDGYTF
TRBJ2-7 | - | TRBV18 | - | TGTGCCAGCTCACCACCTACAGGGGGAGGGGGCGAGCAGTACTTC | CASSPPTGGGGEQYF
TRBJ2-1 | - | TRBV24-1 | - | TGTGCCACCAGTGACCCAACTAGAATTGAGCAGTTCTTC | CATSDPTRIEQFF
TRBJ2-1 | TRBD2 | TRBV4-1 | - | TGCGCCAGCAGCCAAGATAGCGGGAGGGACTACAATGAGCAGTTCTTC | CASSQDSGRDYNEQFF
TRBJ2-1 | - | TRBV19 | - | TGTGCCAGTAGTAAACTACAGGGGACTTACAATGAGCAGTTCTTC | CASSKLQGTYNEQFF
TRBJ2-5 | - | TRBV7-9 | - | TGTGCCAGCAGCTTAAAGACAGAAGAGACCCAGTACTTC | CASSLKTEETQYF
TRBJ2-1 | TRBD2 | TRBV19 | - | TGTGCCAGTACGACTAGCGGGGGGAACAATGAGCAGTTCTTC | CASTTSGGNNEQFF
TRBJ1-2 | - | TRBV5-4 | - | TGTGCCAGCAGCAAAGGGAGTATAGGTGGCTACACCTTC | CASSKGSIGGYTF
TRBJ2-1 | - | TRBV12-3/TRBV12-4 | - | TGTGCCAGCAGGCAGGGGCTATACAATGAGCAGTTCTTC | CASRQGLYNEQFF
TRBJ2-5 | - | TRBV18 | - | TGTGCCAGCTCACCCATGGCTTCACAGAAAGAGACCCAGTACTTC | CASSPMASQKETQYF
TRBJ1-5 | - | TRBV12-3/TRBV12-4 | - | TGTGCCAGCCAACAGACGAATCAGCCCCAGCATTTT | CASQQTNQPQHF
TRBJ1-3 | TRBD1 | TRBV19 | - | TGTGCCAGTAGTACCCCGACAGGGGTTGGAAACACCATATATTTT | CASSTPTGVGNTIYF
TRBJ1-3 | TRBD1 | TRBV23-1 | - | TGCGCCAGCAGTCTACCACAGGGGAGGAAGGGGCCCTCTGGAAACACCATATATTTT | CASSLPQGRKGPSGNTIYF
TRBJ2-5 | TRBD2 | TRBV28 | - | TGTGCCAGCAGTCCCCCGGGCTGGGAGGGGACCCAGTACTTC | CASSPPGWEGTQYF
TRBJ2-3 | TRBD1 | TRBV19 | - | TGTGCCAGTAGTTTGGACAGGGTGGATACGCAGTATTTT | CASSLDRVDTQYF
TRBJ1-1 | TRBD1 | TRBV4-1 | - | TGCGCCAGCACTTGGACAGGGAGGGCTTTCTTT | CASTWTGRAFF
TRBJ2-5 | TRBD2 | TRBV5-6 | few | TGTGCCAGCAGCTTGTTTAGCGGGGCAGGGGAGACCCAGTACTTC | CASSLFSGAGETQYF
TRBJ2-2 | TRBD2 | TRBV4-1 | few | TGCGCCAGCAGCTCCCGGACTAGCGGGAACACCGGGGAGCTGTTTTTT | CASSSRTSGNTGELFF
TRBJ1-6 | - | TRBV5-1 | many | TGCGCCAGCGGAATGGGAGGTGGCGGCACCTATAATTCACCCCTCCACTTT | CASGMGGGGTYNSPLHF
TRBJ2-1 | - | TRBV5-4 | - | TGTGCCAGCAGCTTGGATGTCGGTTACAATGAGCAGTTCTTC | CASSLDVGYNEQFF
TRBJ2-1 | TRBD2 | TRBV23-1 | - | TGCGCCAGCAGTCCGATTCCGGGGGGGGTGAACAATGAGCAGTTCTTC | CASSPIPGGVNNEQFF
TRBJ1-1 | - | TRBV29-1 | - | TGCAGCTATGGGGGGGGCGCGGACACTGAAGCTTTCTTT | CSYGGGADTEAFF
TRBJ2-7 | TRBD2 | TRBV6-1 | - | TGTGCCAGCAGAGAAGCGGGGGGCTCCTACGAGCAGTACTTC | CASREAGGSYEQYF
TRBJ1-1 | - | TRBV5-5 | - | TGTGCCAGCAGCCTGTACAAGAACACTGAAGCTTTCTTT | CASSLYKNTEAFF
TRBJ2-7 | TRBD2 | TRBV29-1 | - | TGCAGCGTGTCACTAGCGGGAGAGTTCGAGCAGTACTTC | CSVSLAGEFEQYF
TRBJ1-2 | - | TRBV10-3 | - | TGTGCCATCGCGGATGTGAGCACGCATGGCTACACCTTC | CAIADVSTHGYTF
TRBJ2-7 | - | TRBV14 | - | TGTGCCAGCAGCCGTGGCTGGACAGCCTACGAGCAGTACTTC | CASSRGWTAYEQYF
TRBJ1-2 | - | TRBV2 | - | TGTGCCAGCAGTAGCGACGGGGGCTATGGCTACACCTTC | CASSSDGGYGYTF
TRBJ2-7 | TRBD1 | TRBV7-9 | - | TGTGCCAGCAGCTTAGCCCGGGACAGGCTTACGGAGCAGTACTTC | CASSLARDRLTEQYF
TRBJ2-7 | TRBD1 | TRBV3-1/TRBV3-2 | - | TGTGCCAGCAGCCCTTTGGGGACAGGGGGCGGCGAGCAGTACTTC | CASSPLGTGGGEQYF
TRBJ1-2 | TRBD1 | TRBV11-2 | few | TGTGCCAGCTCGCCAGGGACAGGGGGTTTCTATGGCTACACCTTC | CASSPGTGGFYGYTF
TRBJ2-3 | TRBD2 | TRBV11-2 | - | TGTGCCAGCAGCTCGATACGGGGGGGCCTGGATACGCAGTATTTT | CASSSIRGGLDTQYF
TRBJ2-4 | TRBD1 | TRBV24-1 | - | TGTGCCACCCAAGGGGACAGGGGCGAAAACATTCAGTACTTC | CATQGDRGENIQYF
TRBJ1-1 | - | TRBV19 | - | TGTGCCAGTAGTATAGACGCCCGAGGGCAAATTCTTAACACTGAAGCTTTCTTT | CASSIDARGQILNTEAFF
TRBJ2-1 | TRBD2 | TRBV25-1 | once | TGTGCCAGCAGTGAATATGCGGGAGAAATTTACAATGAGCAGTTCTTC | CASSEYAGEIYNEQFF
TRBJ2-4 | - | TRBV6-5 | - | TGTGCCAGCAGTTCCCCCTCCCTAGCCAAAAACATTCAGTACTTC | CASSSPSLAKNIQYF
TRBJ1-5 | - | TRBV20-1 | - | TGCAGTGCTAGTGAAATGGGGGGTCGCAATCAGCCCCAGCATTTT | CSASEMGGRNQPQHF
TRBJ1-1 | TRBD1 | TRBV5-1 | - | TGCGCCAGCAGCTTGTTAGCGGGACAGATCGCTGAAGCTTTCTTT | CASSLLAGQIAEAFF
TRBJ2-7 | TRBD1 | TRBV6-5 | few | TGTGCCAGCAGCCAAGGGACAGTCTACGAGCAGTACTTC | CASSQGTVYEQYF
TRBJ2-1 | TRBD2 | TRBV7-2 | once | TGTGCCAGCAGCCGGAAGACTAGCGGGGGGGTGTCCTACAATGAGCAGTTCTTC | CASSRKTSGGVSYNEQFF
TRBJ1-6 | TRBD1 | TRBV6-5 | - | TGTGCCAGCCGTCGGGAGGGGGCGCAACATAAACCCCTCCACTTT | CASRREGAQHKPLHF
TRBJ2-5 | TRBD2 | TRBV3-1/TRBV3-2 | - | TGTGCCAGCAGCCGCTCCGGGACTAGCCCGGAGACCCAGTACTTC | CASSRSGTSPETQYF
TRBJ2-3 | TRBD1 | TRBV11-3 | - | TGTGCCAGCAGGGACAGGGCCAACACAGATACGCAGTATTTT | CASRDRANTDTQYF
TRBJ1-1 | - | TRBV15 | - | TGTGCCACCAGCAGAGCTGTGAACACTGAAGCTTTCTTT | CATSRAVNTEAFF
TRBJ1-5 | - | TRBV19 | - | TGTGCCAGTAGTATCTCGACAGGACATAGCAATCAGCCCCAGCATTTT | CASSISTGHSNQPQHF
TRBJ1-2 | TRBD1 | TRBV19 | - | TGTGCCAGTAGTACCCGGGACAGCTACTATGGCTACACCTTC | CASSTRDSYYGYTF
TRBJ2-7 | - | TRBV19 | - | TGTGCCAGTGGCCGACTCAACTCCTACGAGCAGTACTTC | CASGRLNSYEQYF